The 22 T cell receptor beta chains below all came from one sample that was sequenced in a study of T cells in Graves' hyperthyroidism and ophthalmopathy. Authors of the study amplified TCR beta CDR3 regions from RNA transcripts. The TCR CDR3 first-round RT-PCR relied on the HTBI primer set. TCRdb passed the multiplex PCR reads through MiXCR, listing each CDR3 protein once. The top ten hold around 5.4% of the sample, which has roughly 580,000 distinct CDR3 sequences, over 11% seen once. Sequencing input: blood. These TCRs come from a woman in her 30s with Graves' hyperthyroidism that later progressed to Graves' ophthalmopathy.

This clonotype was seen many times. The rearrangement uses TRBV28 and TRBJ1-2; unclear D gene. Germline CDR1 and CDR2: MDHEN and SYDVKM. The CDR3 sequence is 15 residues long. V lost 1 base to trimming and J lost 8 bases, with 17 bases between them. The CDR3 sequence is CASSLSAGPSFGYTF. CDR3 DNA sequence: TGTGCCAGCAGTTTATCGGCAGGACCCTCGTTCGGCTACACCTTC.

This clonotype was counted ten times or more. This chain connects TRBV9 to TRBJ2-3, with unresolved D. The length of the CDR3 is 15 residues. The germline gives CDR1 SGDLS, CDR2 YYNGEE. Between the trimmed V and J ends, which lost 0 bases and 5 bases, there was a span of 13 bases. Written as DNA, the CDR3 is TGTGCCAGCAGCGTAGTCTCGGGCCTCCAAGATACGCAGTATTTT. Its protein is CASSVVSGLQDTQYF.

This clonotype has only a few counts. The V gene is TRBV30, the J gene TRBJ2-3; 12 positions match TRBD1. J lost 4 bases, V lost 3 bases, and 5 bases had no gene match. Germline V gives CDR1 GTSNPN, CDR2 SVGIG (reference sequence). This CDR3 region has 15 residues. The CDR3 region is CAWRTGTGGADTQYF. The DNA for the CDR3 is TGTGCCTGGAGGACCGGGACAGGGGGCGCAGATACGCAGTATTTT.

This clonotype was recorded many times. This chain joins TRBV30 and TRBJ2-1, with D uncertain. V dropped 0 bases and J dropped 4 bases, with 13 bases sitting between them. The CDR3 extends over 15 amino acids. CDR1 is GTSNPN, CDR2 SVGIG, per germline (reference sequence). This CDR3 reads CAWSVVGSSYNEQFF. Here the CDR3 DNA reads TGTGCCTGGAGTGTAGTCGGGTCCAGTTACAATGAGCAGTTCTTC.

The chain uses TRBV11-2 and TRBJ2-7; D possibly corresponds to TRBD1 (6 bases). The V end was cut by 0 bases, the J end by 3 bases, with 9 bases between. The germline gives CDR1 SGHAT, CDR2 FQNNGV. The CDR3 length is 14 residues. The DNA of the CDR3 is TGTGCCAGCAGCTTAGAACAGGGCCACTACGAGCAGTACTTC. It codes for CASSLEQGHYEQYF.

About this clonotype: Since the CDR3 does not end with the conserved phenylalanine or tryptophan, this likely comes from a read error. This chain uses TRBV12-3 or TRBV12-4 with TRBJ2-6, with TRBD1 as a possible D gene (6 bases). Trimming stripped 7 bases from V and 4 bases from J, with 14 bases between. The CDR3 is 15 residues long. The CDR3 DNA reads TGTGCCAGCACCATTAGGACAGCCGGGGCCAACGTCCTGACTCTC. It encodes CASTIRTAGANVLTL.

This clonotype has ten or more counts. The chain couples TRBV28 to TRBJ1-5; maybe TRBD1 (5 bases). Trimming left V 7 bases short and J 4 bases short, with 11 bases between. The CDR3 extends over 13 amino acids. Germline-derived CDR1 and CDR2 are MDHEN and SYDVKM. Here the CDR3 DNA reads TGTGCCAGCACGACGGACACAAATCAGCCCCAGCATTTT. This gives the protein CASTTDTNQPQHF.

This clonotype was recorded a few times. The CDR3 bases are TGTGCCAGCTCACCGACTAGCGAGTACCAAGAGACCCAGTACTTC. Protein: CASSPTSEYQETQYF. The chain combines TRBV18 with TRBJ2-5, with TRBD2 matching over 8 bases. Per germline, CDR1 KGHSH and CDR2 LQKENI. This CDR3 has 15 residues. The J segment lost 0 bases and the V segment lost 3 bases, leaving 3 bases of the junction unmatched.

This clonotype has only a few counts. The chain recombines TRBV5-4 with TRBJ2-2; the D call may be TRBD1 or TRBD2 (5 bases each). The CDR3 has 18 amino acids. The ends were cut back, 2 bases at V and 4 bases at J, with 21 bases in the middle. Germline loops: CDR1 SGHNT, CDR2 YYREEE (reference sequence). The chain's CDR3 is CASSFGPGTSWATGELFF. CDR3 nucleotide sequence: TGTGCCAGCAGCTTCGGCCCAGGGACCTCTTGGGCCACCGGGGAGCTGTTTTTT. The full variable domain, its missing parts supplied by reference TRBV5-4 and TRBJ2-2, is ETGVTQSPTHLIKTRGQQVTLRCSSQSGHNTVSWYQQALGQGPQFIFQYYREEENGRGNFPPRFSGLQFPNYSSELNVNALELDDSALYLCASSFGPGTSWATGELFFGEGSRLTVL.

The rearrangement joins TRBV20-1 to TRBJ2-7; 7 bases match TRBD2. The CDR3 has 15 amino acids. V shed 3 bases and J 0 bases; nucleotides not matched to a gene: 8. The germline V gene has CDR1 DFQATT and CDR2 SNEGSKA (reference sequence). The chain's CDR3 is CSARGDYRTSYEQYF. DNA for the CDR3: TGCAGTGCTAGGGGGGACTATCGAACCTCCTACGAGCAGTACTTC.

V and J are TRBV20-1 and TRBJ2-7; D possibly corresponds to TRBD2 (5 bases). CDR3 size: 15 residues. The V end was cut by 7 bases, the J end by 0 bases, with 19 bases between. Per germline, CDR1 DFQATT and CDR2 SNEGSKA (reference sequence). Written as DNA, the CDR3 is TGCAGTGTTTCCCTCGCGGGCTACTACTCCTACGAGCAGTACTTC. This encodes CSVSLAGYYSYEQYF.

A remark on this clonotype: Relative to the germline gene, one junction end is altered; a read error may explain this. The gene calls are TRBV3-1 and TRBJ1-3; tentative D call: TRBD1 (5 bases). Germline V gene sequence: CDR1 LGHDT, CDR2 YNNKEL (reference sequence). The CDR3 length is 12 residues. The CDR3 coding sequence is TGTGCCAGCTGCCAACGGGACGGCACCATATATTTT. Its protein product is CASCQRDGTIYF.

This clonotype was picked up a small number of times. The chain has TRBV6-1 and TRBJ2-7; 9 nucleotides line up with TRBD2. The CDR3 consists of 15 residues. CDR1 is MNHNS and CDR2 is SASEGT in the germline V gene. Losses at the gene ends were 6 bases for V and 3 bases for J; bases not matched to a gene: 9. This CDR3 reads CASRPRLAEGYEQYF. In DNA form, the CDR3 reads TGTGCCAGCAGGCCCAGACTAGCGGAGGGCTACGAGCAGTACTTC.

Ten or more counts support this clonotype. The CDR3 sequence is CAWSSQGTDTQYF. CDR3 nucleotides: TGTGCCTGGAGTAGTCAGGGGACAGATACGCAGTATTTT. The chain is built from TRBV30 and TRBJ2-3, with D tentatively TRBD1 (6 bases). Between the trimmed V and J ends, which lost 2 bases and 3 bases, there was a span of 9 bases. Germline assignment: CDR1 GTSNPN and CDR2 SVGIG (reference sequence). The CDR3 consists of 13 residues.

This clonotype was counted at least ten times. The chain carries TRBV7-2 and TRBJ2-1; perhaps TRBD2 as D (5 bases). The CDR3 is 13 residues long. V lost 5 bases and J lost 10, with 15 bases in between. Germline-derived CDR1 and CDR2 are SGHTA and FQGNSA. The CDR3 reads CASSHEEGREQFF. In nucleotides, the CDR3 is TGTGCCAGCAGCCATGAAGAGGGTCGGGAGCAGTTCTTC.

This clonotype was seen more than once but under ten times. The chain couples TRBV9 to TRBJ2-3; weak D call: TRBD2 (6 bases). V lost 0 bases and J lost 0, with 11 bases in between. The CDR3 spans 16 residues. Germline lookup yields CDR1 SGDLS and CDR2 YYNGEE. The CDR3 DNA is TGTGCCAGCAGCGTAGGCGCTAGCGATAGCACAGATACGCAGTATTTT. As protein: CASSVGASDSTDTQYF.

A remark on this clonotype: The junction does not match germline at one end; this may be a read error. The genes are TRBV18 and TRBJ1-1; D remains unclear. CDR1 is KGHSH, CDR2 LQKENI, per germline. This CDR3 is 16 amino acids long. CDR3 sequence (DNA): TGTGTCAGCTCACCCCAAGGAAATGCTCTGAACACTGAAGCTTTCTTT. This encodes CVSSPQGNALNTEAFF.

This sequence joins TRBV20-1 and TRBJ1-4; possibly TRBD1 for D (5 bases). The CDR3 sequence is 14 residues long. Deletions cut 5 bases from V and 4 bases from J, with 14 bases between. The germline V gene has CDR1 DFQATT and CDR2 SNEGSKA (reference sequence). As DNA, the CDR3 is TGCAGTGCTTTCTTGACGGGGGTTAATGAAAAACTGTTTTTT. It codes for CSAFLTGVNEKLFF.

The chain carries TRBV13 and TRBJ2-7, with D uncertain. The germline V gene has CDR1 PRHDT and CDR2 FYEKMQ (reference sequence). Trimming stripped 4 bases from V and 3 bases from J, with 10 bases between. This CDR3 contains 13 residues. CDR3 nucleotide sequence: TGTGCCAGCAGCTCTGGAAAAGACTACGAGCAGTACTTC. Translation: CASSSGKDYEQYF.

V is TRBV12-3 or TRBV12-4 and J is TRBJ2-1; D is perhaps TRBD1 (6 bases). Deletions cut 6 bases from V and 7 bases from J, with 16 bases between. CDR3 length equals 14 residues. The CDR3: CASRSQNRDNEQFF. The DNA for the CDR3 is TGTGCCAGCAGATCCCAAAACAGGGATAATGAGCAGTTCTTC.

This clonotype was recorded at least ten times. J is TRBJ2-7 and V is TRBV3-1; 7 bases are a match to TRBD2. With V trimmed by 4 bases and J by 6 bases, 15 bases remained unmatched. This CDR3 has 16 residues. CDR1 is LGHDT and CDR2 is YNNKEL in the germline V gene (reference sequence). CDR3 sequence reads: CASSLQAGRNRGEQYF. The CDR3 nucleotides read TGTGCCAGCAGCCTCCAGGCCGGGAGGAATCGAGGCGAGCAGTACTTC.

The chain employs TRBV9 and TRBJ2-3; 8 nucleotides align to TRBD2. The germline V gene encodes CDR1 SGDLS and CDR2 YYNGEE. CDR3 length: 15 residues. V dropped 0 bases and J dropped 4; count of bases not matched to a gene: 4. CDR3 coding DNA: TGTGCCAGCAGCGTAGTAGCGGGGATCGCAGATACGCAGTATTTT. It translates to CASSVVAGIADTQYF.